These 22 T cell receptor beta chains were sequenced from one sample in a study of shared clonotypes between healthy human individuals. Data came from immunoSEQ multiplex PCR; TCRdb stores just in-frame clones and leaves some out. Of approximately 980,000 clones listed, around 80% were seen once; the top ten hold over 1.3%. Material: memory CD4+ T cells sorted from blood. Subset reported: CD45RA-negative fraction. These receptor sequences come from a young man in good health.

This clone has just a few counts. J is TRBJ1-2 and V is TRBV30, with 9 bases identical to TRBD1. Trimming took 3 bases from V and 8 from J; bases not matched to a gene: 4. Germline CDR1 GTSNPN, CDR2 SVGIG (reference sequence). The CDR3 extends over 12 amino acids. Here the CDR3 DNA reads TGTGCCTGGAGCACAGGGGGCGGCGGCTACACCTTC. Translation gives CAWSTGGGGYTF.

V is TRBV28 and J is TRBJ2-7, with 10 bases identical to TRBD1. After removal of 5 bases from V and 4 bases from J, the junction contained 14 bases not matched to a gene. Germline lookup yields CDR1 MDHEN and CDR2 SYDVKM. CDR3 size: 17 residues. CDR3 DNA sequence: TGTGCCAGCAGTCCCCGACAGGGGGCGACATTAGCTTACGAGCAGTACTTC. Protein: CASSPRQGATLAYEQYF.

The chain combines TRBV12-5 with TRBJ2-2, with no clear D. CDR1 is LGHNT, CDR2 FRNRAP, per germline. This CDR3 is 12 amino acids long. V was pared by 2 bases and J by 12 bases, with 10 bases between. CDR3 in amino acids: CASGLLSSKLFF. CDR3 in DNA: TGTGCTAGTGGTTTGCTGAGCAGTAAGCTGTTTTTT.

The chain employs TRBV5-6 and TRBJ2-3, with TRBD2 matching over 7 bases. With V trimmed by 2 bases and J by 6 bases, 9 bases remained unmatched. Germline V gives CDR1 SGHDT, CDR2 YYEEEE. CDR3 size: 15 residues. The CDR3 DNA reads TGTGCCAGCAGCTTCGAGCGGGGTGGCAGGGATACGCAGTATTTT. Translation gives CASSFERGGRDTQYF.

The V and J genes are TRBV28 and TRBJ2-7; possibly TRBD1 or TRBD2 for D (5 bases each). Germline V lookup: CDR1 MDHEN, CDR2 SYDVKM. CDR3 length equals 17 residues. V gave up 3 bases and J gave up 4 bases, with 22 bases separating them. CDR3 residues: CASSFHMVDLRGYEQYF. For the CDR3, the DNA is TGTGCCAGCAGTTTTCACATGGTGGACCTGAGGGGTTACGAGCAGTACTTC.

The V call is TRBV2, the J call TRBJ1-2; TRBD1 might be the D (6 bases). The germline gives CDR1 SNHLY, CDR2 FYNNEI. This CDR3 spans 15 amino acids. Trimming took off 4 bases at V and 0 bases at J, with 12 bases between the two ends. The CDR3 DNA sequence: TGTGCCAGCAGTGCTCGGGACAAAGCTAACTATGGCTACACCTTC. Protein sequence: CASSARDKANYGYTF.

The CDR3 DNA reads as TGCGCCAGCAGCCCCTCGGGGTCCGATGAGCAGTTCTTC. It is translated as CASSPSGSDEQFF. The chain recombines TRBV5-1 with TRBJ2-1; TRBD2 is a possible D gene (5 bases). The CDR3 consists of 13 residues. V was shortened by 4 bases and J by 8 bases, with 13 bases between the two germline ends. The germline gives CDR1 SGHRS, CDR2 YFSETQ. Looking up the rest from reference TRBV5-1 and TRBJ2-1 gives the full variable domain: KAGVTQTPRYLIKTRGQQVTLSCSPISGHRSVSWYQQTPGQGLQFLFEYFSETQRNKGNFPGRFSGRQFSNSRSEMNVSTLELGDSALYLCASSPSGSDEQFFGPGTRLTVL.

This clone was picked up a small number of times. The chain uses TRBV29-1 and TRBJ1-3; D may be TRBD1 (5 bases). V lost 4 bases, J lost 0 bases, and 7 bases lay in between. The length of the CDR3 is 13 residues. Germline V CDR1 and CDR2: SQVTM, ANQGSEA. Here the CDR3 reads CSVADSSGNTIYF. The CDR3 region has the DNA TGCAGCGTTGCCGACAGCTCTGGAAACACCATATATTTT.

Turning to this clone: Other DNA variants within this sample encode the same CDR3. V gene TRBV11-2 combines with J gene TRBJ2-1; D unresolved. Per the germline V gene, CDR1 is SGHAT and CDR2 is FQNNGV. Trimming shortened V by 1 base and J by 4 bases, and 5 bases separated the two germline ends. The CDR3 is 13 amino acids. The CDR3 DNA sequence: TGTGCCAGCAGCTTAGGGCGGTACAATGAGCAGTTCTTC. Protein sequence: CASSLGRYNEQFF. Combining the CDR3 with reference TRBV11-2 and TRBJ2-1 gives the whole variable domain EAGVAQSPRYKIIEKRQSVAFWCNPISGHATLYWYQQILGQGPKLLIQFQNNGVVDDSQLPKDRFSAERLKGVDSTLKIQPAKLEDSAVYLCASSLGRYNEQFFGPGTRLTVL.

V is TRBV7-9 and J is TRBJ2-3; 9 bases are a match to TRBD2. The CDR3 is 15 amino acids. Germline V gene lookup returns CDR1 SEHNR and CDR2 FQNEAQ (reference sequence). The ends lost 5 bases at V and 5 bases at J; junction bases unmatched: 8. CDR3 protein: CASSPLAGGIDTQYF. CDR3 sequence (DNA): TGTGCCAGCAGCCCATTGGCGGGGGGGATAGATACGCAGTATTTT.

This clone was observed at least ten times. Written as DNA, the CDR3 is TGTGCCAGCAGTGAAGGGACAGCCAATAATGAAAAACTGTTTTTT. This sequence encodes CASSEGTANNEKLFF. The J gene is TRBJ1-4, the V gene TRBV6-1; tentative D call: TRBD1 (6 bases). This CDR3 has 15 residues. Looked up from germline, CDR1 is MNHNS and CDR2 is SASEGT. Trimming removed 1 base at V and 4 bases at J, with 10 bases between.

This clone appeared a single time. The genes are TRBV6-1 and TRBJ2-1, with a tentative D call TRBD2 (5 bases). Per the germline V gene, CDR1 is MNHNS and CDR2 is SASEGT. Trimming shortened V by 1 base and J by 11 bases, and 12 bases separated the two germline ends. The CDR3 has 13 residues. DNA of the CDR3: TGTGCCAGCAGTGAAGGGCTACTAGGGAAGCAGTTCTTC. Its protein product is CASSEGLLGKQFF.

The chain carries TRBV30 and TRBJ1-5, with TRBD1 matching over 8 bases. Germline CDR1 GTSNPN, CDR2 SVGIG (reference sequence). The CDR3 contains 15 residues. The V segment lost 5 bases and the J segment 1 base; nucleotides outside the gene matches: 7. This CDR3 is CAWRGQATSNQPQHF. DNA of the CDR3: TGTGCCTGGCGGGGACAGGCCACAAGCAATCAGCCCCAGCATTTT.

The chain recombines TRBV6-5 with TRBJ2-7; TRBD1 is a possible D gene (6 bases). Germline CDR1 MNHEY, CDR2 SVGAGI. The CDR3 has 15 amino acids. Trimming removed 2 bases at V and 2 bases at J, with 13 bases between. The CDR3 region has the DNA TGTGCCAGCAGTTACGACCCGACAGGTGCCTACGAGCAGTACTTC. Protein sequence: CASSYDPTGAYEQYF.

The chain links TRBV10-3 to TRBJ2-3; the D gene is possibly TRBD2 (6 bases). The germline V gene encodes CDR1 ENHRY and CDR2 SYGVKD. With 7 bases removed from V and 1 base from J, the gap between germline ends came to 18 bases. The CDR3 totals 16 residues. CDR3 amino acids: CAITDRRGGGTDTQYF. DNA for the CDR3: TGTGCCATCACCGATCGTAGGGGCGGGGGCACAGATACGCAGTATTTT.

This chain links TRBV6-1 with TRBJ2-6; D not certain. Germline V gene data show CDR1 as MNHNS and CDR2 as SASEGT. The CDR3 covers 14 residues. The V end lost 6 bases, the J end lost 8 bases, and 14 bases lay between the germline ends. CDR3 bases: TGTGCCAGCAGAATACGGAAGGAATCCAACGTCCTGACTTTC. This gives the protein CASRIRKESNVLTF.

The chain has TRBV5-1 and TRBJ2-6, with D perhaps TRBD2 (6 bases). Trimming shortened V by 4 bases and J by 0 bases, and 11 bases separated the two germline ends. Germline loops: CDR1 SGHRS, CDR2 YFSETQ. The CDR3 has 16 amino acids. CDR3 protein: CASSLATVSGANVLTF. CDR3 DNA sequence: TGCGCCAGCAGCCTAGCGACAGTCTCTGGGGCCAACGTCCTGACTTTC.

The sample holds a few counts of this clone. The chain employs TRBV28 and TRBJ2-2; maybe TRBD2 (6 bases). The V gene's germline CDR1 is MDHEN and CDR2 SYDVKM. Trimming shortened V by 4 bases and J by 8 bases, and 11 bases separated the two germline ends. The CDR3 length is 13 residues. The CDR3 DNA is TGTGCCAGCAGTTGGAGGGAGGCGGGGGAGCTGTTTTTT. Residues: CASSWREAGELFF.

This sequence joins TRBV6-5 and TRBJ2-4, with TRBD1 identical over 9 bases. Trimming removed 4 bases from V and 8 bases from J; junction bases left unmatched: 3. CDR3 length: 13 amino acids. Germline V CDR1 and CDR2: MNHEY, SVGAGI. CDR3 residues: CASSWTGVDIQYF. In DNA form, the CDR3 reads TGTGCCAGCAGTTGGACAGGGGTGGACATTCAGTACTTC.

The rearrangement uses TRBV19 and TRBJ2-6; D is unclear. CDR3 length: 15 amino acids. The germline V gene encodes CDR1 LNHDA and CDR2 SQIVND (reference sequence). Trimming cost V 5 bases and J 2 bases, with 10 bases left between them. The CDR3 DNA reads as TGTGCCAGTAGTGCCCAGCAGACTGGGGCCAACGTCCTGACTTTC. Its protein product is CASSAQQTGANVLTF.

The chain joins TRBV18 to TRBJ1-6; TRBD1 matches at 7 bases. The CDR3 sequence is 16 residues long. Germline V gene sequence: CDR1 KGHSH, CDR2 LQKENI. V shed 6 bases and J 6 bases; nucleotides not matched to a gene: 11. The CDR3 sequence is CASSYRQGGTNSPLHF. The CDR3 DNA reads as TGTGCCAGCTCGTACCGACAGGGTGGTACTAATTCACCCCTCCACTTT.

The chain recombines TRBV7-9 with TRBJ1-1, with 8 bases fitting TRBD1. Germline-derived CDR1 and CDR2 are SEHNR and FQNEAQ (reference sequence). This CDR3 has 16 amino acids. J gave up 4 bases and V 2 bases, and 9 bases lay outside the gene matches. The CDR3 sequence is CASSLRAGGGGTEAFF. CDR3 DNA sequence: TGTGCCAGCAGCTTAAGGGCAGGGGGCGGCGGCACTGAAGCTTTCTTT.